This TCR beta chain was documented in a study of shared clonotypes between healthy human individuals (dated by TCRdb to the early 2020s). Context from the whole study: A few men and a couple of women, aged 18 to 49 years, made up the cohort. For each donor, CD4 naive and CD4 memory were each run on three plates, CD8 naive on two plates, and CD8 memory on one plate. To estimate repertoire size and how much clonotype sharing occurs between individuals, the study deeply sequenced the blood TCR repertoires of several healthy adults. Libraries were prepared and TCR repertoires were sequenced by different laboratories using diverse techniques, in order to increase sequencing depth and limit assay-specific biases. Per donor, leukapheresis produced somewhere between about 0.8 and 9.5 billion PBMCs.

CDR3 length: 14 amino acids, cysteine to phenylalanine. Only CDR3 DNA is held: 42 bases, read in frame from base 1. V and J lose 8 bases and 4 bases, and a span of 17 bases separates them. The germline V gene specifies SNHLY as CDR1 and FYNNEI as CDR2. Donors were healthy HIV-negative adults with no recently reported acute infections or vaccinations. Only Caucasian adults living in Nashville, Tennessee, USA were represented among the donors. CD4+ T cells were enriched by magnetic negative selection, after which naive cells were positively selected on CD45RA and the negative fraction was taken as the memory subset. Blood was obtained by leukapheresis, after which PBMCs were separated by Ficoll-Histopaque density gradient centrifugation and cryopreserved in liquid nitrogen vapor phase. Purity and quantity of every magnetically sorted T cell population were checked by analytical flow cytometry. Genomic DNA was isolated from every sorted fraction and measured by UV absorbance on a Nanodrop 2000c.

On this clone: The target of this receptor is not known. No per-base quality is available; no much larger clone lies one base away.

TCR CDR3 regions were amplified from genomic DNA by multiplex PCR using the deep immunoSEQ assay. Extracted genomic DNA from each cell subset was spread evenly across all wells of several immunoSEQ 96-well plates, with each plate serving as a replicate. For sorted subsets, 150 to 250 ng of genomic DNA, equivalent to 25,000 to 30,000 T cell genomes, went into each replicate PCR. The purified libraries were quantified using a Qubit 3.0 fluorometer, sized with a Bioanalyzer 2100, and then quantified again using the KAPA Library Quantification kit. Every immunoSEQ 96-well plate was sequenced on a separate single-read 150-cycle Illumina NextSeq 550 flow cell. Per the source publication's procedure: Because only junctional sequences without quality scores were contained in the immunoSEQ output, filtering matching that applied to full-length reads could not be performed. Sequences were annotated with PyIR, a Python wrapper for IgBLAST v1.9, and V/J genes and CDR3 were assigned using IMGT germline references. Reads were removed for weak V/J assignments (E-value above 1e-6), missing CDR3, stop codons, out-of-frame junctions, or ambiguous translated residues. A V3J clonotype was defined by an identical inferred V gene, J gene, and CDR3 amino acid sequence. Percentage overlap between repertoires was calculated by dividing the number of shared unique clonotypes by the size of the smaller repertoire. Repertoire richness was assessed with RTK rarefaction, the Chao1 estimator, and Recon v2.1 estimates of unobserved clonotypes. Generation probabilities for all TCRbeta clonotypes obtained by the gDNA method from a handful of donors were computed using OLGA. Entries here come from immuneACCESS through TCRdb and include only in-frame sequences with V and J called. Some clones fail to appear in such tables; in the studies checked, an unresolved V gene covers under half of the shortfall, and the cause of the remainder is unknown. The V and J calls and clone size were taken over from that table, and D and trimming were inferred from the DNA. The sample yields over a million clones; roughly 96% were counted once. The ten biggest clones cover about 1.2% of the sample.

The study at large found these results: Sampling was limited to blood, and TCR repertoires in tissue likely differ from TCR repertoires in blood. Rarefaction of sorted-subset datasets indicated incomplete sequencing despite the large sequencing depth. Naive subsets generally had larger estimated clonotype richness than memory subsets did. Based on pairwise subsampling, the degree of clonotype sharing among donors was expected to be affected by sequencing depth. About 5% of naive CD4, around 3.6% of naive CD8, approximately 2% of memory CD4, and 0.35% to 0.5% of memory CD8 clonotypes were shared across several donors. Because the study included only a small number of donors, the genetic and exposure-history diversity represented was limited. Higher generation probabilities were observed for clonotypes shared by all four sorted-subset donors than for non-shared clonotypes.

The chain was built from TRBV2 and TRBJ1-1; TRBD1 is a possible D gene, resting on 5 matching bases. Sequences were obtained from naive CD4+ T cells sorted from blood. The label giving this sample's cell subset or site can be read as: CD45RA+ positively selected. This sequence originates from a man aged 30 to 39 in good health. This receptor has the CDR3 CASRVGGMGTEAFF. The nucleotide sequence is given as TGTGCCAGCCGGGTCGGGGGGATGGGCACTGAAGCTTTCTTT.